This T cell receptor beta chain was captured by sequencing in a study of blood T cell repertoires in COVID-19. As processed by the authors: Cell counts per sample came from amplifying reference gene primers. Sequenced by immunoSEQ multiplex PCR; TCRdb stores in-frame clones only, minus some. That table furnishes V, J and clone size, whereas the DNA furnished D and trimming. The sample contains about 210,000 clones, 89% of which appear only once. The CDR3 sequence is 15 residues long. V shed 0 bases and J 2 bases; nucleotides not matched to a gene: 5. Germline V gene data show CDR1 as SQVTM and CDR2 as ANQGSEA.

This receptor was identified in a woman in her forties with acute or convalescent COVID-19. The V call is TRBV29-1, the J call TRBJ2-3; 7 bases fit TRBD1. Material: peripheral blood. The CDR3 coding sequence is TGCAGCGTTGAAGAAGGCAGGGGGATCACAGATACGCAGTATTTT. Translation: CSVEEGRGITDTQYF.